A selection of T cell receptor beta chains follows, all from one sample in a study of identical twins. TCRdb re-called the 5' RACE reads with MiXCR, one entry per CDR3 protein. Here the sample spans 700,000 or so distinct CDR3 sequences, 21% being singletons. These same data were also listed under a study on T cells expressing NK-cell markers.

Source material: PBMCs. These receptors were collected from a woman aged 18-35 years in good health. CDR3s include the opening cysteine and the closing phenylalanine or tryptophan. A D gene is named only where the DNA matches it firmly. Clone size is shown for a subset of rows, as once, few, many or a class of expanded clone.

J gene,clone size,D gene,V gene,CDR3 DNA,CDR3 protein
TRBJ2-1,few,-,TRBV7-9,TGTGCCAGCAGCTTTAGGTACCCCGACAATGAGCAGTTCTTC,CASSFRYPDNEQFF
TRBJ2-3,many,-,TRBV29-1,TGCAGCGTCTTGAAGTGGTTAACTAGCACAGATACGCAGTATTTT,CSVLKWLTSTDTQYF
TRBJ2-2,-,-,TRBV7-2,TGTGCCAGCAGCTTAGATTTCGGGGAGCTGTTTTTT,CASSLDFGELFF
TRBJ1-6,-,-,TRBV12-3/TRBV12-4,TGTGCCAGCAGTTCAGGGTTGGATTCACCCCTCCACTTT,CASSSGLDSPLHF
TRBJ2-7,-,-,TRBV11-2,TGTGCCAGCAGCTCTCGGACCCTCTCCTACGAGCAGTACTTC,CASSSRTLSYEQYF
TRBJ1-2,few,-,TRBV12-3/TRBV12-4,TGTGCCAGCAGTTTAGGCGATCGGTATGGCTACACCTTC,CASSLGDRYGYTF
TRBJ2-5,-,TRBD2,TRBV5-5,TGTGCCAGCAGCTTTCCTAAACTAGCGGGAGGCCAAGAGACCCAGTACTTC,CASSFPKLAGGQETQYF
TRBJ2-3,few,-,TRBV10-3,TGTGCCATCTCTAGCTTTTCCACAGATACGCAGTATTTT,CAISSFSTDTQYF
TRBJ1-5,few,-,TRBV6-2/TRBV6-3,TGTGCCAGCAGTTACCCAGTGAGCAATCAGCCCCAGCATTTT,CASSYPVSNQPQHF
TRBJ2-1,few,-,TRBV4-1,TGCGCCAGCAGCCAAGATGGCGCCAATGAGCAGTTCTTC,CASSQDGANEQFF
TRBJ2-1,-,TRBD2,TRBV20-1,TGCAGTGCTAGAGGAGGACTAGCGGGGGGGCCGGGCAATGAGCAGTTCTTC,CSARGGLAGGPGNEQFF
TRBJ2-1,-,-,TRBV20-1,TGCAGTGTGAGAAGGGGATTTTCAAAAGAGCAGTTCTTC,CSVRRGFSKEQFF
TRBJ2-3,once,TRBD1,TRBV9,TGTGCCAGCAGCCCCCGGGACAGGACGGCAGATACGCAGTATTTT,CASSPRDRTADTQYF
TRBJ2-1,few,-,TRBV10-3,TGTGCCATCAGTGAGCGGAGGGACTCCTACAATGAGCAGTTCTTC,CAISERRDSYNEQFF
TRBJ2-4,-,TRBD1,TRBV20-1,TGCAGTGGGGACAGAGAAAACATTCAGTACTTC,CSGDRENIQYF
TRBJ2-7,-,-,TRBV7-9,TGTGCCAGCAGCACCCACGAGGGAACCGGGCGGGATGAGCAGTACTTC,CASSTHEGTGRDEQYF
TRBJ2-1,-,-,TRBV5-4,TGTGCCAGCAGAGAAATTACAAGTAGCTCCTACAATGAGCAGTTCTTC,CASREITSSSYNEQFF
TRBJ2-3,-,TRBD2,TRBV20-1,TGCAGTGCTAGAGGTTGGCTAGCGGGGATGGGTAGCACAGATACGCAGTATTTT,CSARGWLAGMGSTDTQYF
TRBJ2-1,few,TRBD2,TRBV9,TGTGCCAGCAGCCCAAGGGTGGGGACTAGCGGCAATGAGCAGTTCTTC,CASSPRVGTSGNEQFF
TRBJ2-2,-,TRBD2,TRBV7-8,TGTGCCAGCAGCTCTAGCGGGGGGGCCCCCGGGGAGCTGTTTTTT,CASSSSGGAPGELFF
TRBJ2-7,-,TRBD2,TRBV7-2,TGTGCCAGCAGCTTGACTAGCGGAAACCCCTACGAGCAGTACTTC,CASSLTSGNPYEQYF
TRBJ1-2,-,-,TRBV5-1,TGCGCCAGCAGCTTTCCCGGGGAGGGCTACACCTTC,CASSFPGEGYTF
TRBJ1-1,many,-,TRBV11-1,TGTGCCAGCAGCAAAACAGGGAGGGCTGAAGCTTTCTTT,CASSKTGRAEAFF